A single sample gave rise to the 5 T cell receptor beta chains below, sequenced in a study of metastatic and nonmetastatic thyroid tumors. TCRdb recomputed clones from the PCR reads via MiXCR. The sample carries 64,000 or so clones, around 16% recorded once. Prior to thyroid surgery, none of the patients had received any treatment. The source material was blood. These receptors came from a male donor with papillary thyroid cancer or a benign thyroid nodule (not recorded which). Some clones in this sample may be carry-over from other donors' samples.

Comments on this clone: One end of the junction varies from germline; a read error may be responsible. The chain uses TRBV7-3 and TRBJ2-5; D is uncertain. The germline V gene encodes CDR1 SGHTA and CDR2 FQGTGA. This CDR3 is built from 15 residues. The CDR3 bases are TGTGCCAGCAACTTAGGCCCCGACATCCAAGAGACCCAGTACTTC. Translating gives CASNLGPDIQETQYF.

The sample holds many counts of this clone. The CDR3 spells CASSFRDRGDTQYF. The DNA for the CDR3 is TGTGCCAGCAGCTTCCGGGACAGGGGGGATACGCAGTATTTT. This chain connects TRBV7-6 to TRBJ2-3, with TRBD1 matching 11 bases. The CDR3 runs to 14 residues. The junction had 2 bases not matched to a gene; V was cut back by 3 bases and J by 6 bases. CDR1 is SGHVS, CDR2 FNYEAQ, per germline. Together with reference TRBV7-6 and TRBJ2-3, the CDR3 gives the full variable domain: GAGVSQSPRYKVTKRGQDVALRCDPISGHVSLYWYRQALGQGPEFLTYFNYEAQQDKSGLPNDRFSAERPEGSISTLTIQRTEQRDSAMYRCASSFRDRGDTQYFGPGTRLTVL.

The chain uses TRBV19 and TRBJ2-1; no firm D call. This CDR3 contains 13 residues. The V and J ends lost 8 bases and 6 bases respectively, with 14 bases between them. Germline V lookup: CDR1 LNHDA, CDR2 SQIVND (reference sequence). CDR3 in DNA: TGTGCCAGTTCAGTGTTTGGTGGCAATGAGCAGTTCTTC. It is translated as CASSVFGGNEQFF.

This clone was seen ten or more times. The rearrangement links TRBV9 to TRBJ2-3, with 8 bases fitting TRBD2. CDR1 SGDLS and CDR2 YYNGEE come from the germline V gene. The CDR3 spans 15 residues. The V segment lost 0 bases and the J segment 4 bases; nucleotides outside the gene matches: 4. The chain's CDR3 is CASSVAGGPPDTQYF. Written as DNA, the CDR3 is TGTGCCAGCAGCGTAGCGGGAGGGCCACCAGATACGCAGTATTTT.

This clone was detected a few times. The V gene is TRBV6-1, the J gene TRBJ1-5, with unresolved D. This CDR3 is 16 amino acids long. Germline V gene sequence: CDR1 MNHNS, CDR2 SASEGT. Trimming pared 4 bases from V and 1 base from J, leaving 14 bases between. The CDR3 coding sequence is TGTGCCAGCAGTGCGGTTAATAAAGGGAGCAATCAGCCCCAGCATTTT. Residues: CASSAVNKGSNQPQHF.